This TCR beta chain was sequenced for a study of blood T cell repertoires in COVID-19. Trimming took 2 bases from V and 0 from J, leaving 5 bases between them. Germline V lookup: CDR1 MNHEY, CDR2 SVGEGT. The CDR3 extends over 15 amino acids. Repertoires were generated with immunoSEQ multiplex PCR, while TCRdb's copy carries only in-frame clones and drops some. The data hold about 65,000 clones, with roughly 85% observed a single time. Of note for this clone: The sample holds other DNA sequences that translate to the same CDR3.

The rearrangement links TRBV6-2 or TRBV6-3 to TRBJ1-6; D uncertain. The sample comprised peripheral blood. This TCR was sampled from a human donor in a cohort sampled during active COVID-19. Written as DNA, the CDR3 is TGTGCCAGCAGTTACAGGAGCTCCTATAATTCACCCCTCCACTTT. Protein: CASSYRSSYNSPLHF.